Sequencing of this TCR beta chain was carried out in a study of chemoradiotherapy in HPV16-positive cancers. TCRdb's copy holds only in-frame clones and misses some; the assay was immunoSEQ multiplex PCR. The table has 25,000 to 40,000 clones, more than 70% seen once; the top ten hold 4.8%. This CDR3 region has 16 residues. After removal of 4 bases from V and 7 bases from J, the junction contained 11 bases not matched to a gene. CDR1 is MNHEY, CDR2 SVGAGI, per germline. This chain links TRBV6-5 with TRBJ2-1; 9 nucleotides align to TRBD1. Material: blood, obtained from a patient who underwent chemoradiotherapy. The receptor was derived from a human donor with HPV-associated anogenital cancer. The chain's CDR3 is CASSSPSQGALNEQFF. CDR3 DNA sequence: TGTGCCAGCAGTTCGCCCTCACAGGGGGCCTTGAATGAGCAGTTCTTC.